This T cell receptor (beta chain) is from a study of spatial heterogeneity in lung cancer. Overall study: Sequencing of follow-up PBMC samples took place when they were available, at a median of around two years after resection. Alpha-chain detections were consistently fewer than beta-chain detections among the sequences. Study-wide points: Expanded tumor TCRs that were ubiquitous appeared in blood more at resection than follow-up.

Each TCR cDNA molecule carried a unique molecular identifier. Each CDR3 protein gets one entry after TCRdb re-called the 5' RACE reads with MiXCR. The repertoire consists of roughly 120,000 distinct CDR3 sequences, with approximately 12% occurring once and the leading ten covering around 16%. On this clonotype: No antigen is known for it.

Time point described: blood at routine non-recurrence follow-up after resection. The study sequenced unsorted whole RNA from tumor, nontumor lung or frozen PBMC. This CDR3 has 16 residues. V lost 2 bases and J 4 bases, leaving 12 bases between the germline ends. CDR1 MDHEN and CDR2 SYDVKM come from the germline V gene. This specimen consisted of PBMCs, obtained at follow-up. This receptor was obtained from a male donor with early-stage non-small cell lung cancer. The gene calls are TRBV28 and TRBJ2-6; D remains ambiguous. The CDR3 protein is CASSLPPGSGANVLTF. The CDR3 region has the DNA TGTGCCAGCAGTTTACCCCCCGGGTCGGGGGCCAACGTCCTGACTTTC.